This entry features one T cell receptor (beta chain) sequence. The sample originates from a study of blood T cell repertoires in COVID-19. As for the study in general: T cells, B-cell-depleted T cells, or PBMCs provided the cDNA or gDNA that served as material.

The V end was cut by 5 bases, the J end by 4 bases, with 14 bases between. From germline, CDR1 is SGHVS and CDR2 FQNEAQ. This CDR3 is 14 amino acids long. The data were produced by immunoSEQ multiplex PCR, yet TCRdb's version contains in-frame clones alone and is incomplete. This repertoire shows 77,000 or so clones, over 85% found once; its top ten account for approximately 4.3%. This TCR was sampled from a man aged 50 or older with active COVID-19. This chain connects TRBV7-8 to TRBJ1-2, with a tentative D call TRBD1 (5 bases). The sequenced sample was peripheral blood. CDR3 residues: CASSQGGGFYGYTF. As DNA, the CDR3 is TGTGCCAGCAGCCAAGGTGGGGGGTTCTATGGCTACACCTTC.